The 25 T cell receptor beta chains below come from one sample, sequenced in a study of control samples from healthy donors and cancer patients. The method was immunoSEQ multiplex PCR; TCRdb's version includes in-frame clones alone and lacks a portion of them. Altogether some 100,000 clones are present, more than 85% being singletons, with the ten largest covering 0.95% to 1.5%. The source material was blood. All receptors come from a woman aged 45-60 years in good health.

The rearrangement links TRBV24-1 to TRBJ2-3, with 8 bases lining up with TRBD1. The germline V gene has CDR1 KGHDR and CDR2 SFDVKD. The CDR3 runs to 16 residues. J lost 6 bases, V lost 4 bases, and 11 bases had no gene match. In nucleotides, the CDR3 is TGTGCCACCAGTGACTCCCGCCAGGGGGCGCGGGATACGCAGTATTTT. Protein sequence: CATSDSRQGARDTQYF.

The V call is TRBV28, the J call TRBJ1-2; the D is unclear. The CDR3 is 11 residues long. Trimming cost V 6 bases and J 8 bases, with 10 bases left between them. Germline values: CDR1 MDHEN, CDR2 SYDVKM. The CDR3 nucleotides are TGTGCCAGCAGCCGCCTCCGCGGCTACACCTTC. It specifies CASSRLRGYTF.

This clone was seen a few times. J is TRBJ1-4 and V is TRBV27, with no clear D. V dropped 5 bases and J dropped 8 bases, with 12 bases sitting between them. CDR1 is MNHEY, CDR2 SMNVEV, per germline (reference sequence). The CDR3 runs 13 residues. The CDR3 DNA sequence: TGTGCCAGCAGTGCACGGACCGGGGAAAAACTGTTTTTT. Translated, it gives CASSARTGEKLFF.

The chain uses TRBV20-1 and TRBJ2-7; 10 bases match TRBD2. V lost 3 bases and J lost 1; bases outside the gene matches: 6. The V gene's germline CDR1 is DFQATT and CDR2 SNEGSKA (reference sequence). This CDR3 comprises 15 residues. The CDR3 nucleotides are TGCAGTGCTAGTGATCCTAGCGGGGGATCCTACGAGCAGTACTTC. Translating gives CSASDPSGGSYEQYF.

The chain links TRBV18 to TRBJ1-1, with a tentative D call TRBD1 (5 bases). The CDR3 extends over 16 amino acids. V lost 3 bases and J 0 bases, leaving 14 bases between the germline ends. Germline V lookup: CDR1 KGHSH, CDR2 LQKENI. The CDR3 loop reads CASSPGTSDLNTEAFF. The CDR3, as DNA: TGTGCCAGCTCACCTGGGACGTCTGACTTGAACACTGAAGCTTTCTTT. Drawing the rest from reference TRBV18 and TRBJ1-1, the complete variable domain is NAGVMQNPRHLVRRRGQEARLRCSPMKGHSHVYWYRQLPEEGLKFMVYLQKENIIDESGMPKERFSAEFPKEGPSILRIQQVVRGDSAAYFCASSPGTSDLNTEAFFGQGTRLTVV.

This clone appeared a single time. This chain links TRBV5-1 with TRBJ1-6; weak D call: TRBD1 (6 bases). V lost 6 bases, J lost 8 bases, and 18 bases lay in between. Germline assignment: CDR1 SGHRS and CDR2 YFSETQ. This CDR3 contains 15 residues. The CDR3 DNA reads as TGCGCCAGCAAAGGGGGGGGGAATGAGGATTCACCCCTCCACTTT. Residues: CASKGGGNEDSPLHF.

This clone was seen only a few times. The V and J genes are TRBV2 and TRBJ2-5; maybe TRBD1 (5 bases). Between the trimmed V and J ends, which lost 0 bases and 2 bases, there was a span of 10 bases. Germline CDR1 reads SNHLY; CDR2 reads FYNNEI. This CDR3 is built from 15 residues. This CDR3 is CASSEAGVIQETQYF. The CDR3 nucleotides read TGTGCCAGCAGTGAAGCAGGGGTCATACAAGAGACCCAGTACTTC.

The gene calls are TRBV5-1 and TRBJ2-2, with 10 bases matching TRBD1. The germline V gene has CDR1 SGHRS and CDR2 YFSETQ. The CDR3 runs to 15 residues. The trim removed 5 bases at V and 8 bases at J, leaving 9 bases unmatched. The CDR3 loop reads CASRWDRGRTGELFF. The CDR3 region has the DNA TGCGCCAGCAGATGGGACAGGGGACGGACAGGGGAGCTGTTTTTT. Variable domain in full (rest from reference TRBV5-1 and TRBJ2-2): KAGVTQTPRYLIKTRGQQVTLSCSPISGHRSVSWYQQTPGQGLQFLFEYFSETQRNKGNFPGRFSGRQFSNSRSEMNVSTLELGDSALYLCASRWDRGRTGELFFGEGSRLTVL.

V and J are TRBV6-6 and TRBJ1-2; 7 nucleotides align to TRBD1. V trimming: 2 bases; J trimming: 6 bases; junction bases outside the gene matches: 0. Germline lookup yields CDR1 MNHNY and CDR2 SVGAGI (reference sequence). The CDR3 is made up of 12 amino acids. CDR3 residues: CASSYDRDGYTF. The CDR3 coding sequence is TGTGCCAGCAGTTACGACAGGGATGGCTACACCTTC.

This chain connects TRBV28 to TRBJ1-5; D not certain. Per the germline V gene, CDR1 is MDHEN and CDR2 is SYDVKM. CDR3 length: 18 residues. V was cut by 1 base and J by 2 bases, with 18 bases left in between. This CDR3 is CASSLFRMQFGGNQPQHF. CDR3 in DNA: TGTGCCAGCAGTTTATTCAGAATGCAGTTTGGGGGCAATCAGCCCCAGCATTTT.

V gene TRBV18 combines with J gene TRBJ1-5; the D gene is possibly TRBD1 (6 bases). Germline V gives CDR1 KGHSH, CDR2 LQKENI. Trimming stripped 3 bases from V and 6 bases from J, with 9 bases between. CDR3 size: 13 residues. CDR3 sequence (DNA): TGTGCCAGCTCACCTTTACAGGGTCAGCCCCAGCATTTT. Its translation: CASSPLQGQPQHF.

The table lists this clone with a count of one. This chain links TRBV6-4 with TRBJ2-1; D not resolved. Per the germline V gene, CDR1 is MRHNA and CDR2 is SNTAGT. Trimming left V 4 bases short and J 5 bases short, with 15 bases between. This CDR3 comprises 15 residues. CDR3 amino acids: CASSVSGSGHNEQFF. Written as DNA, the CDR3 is TGTGCCAGCAGTGTCTCTGGCTCGGGCCACAATGAGCAGTTCTTC.

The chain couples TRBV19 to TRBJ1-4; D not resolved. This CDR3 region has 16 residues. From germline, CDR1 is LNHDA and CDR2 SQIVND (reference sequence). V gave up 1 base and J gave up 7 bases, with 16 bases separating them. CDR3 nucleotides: TGTGCCAGTAGTATAGTCCCAGGACGGGAGGGTGAAAAACTGTTTTTT. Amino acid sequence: CASSIVPGREGEKLFF.

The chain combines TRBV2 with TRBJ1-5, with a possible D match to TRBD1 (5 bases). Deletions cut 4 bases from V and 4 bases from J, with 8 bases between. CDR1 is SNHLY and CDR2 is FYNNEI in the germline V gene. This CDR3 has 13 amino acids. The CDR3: CASSGQPNQPQHF. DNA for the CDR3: TGTGCCAGCAGTGGACAGCCTAATCAGCCCCAGCATTTT.

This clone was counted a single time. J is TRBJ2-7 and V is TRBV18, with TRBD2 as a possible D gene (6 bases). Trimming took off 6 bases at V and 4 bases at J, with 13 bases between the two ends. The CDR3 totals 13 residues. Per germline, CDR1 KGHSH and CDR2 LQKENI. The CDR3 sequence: CASSPGGNYEQYF. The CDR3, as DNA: TGTGCCAGCTCCCCCGGAGGGAATTACGAGCAGTACTTC.

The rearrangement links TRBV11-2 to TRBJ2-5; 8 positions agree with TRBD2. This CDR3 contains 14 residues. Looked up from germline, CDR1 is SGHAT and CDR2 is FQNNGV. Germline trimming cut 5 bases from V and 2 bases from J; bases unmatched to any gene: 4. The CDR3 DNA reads TGTGCCAGCAGCCTAAGCGGGGGTCAAGAGACCCAGTACTTC. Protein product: CASSLSGGQETQYF.

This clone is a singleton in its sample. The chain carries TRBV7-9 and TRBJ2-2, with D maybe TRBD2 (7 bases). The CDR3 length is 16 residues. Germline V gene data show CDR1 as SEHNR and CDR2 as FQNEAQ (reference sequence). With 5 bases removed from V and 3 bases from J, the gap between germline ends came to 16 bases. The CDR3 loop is CASSPHFGGHTGELFF. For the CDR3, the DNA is TGTGCCAGCAGCCCTCACTTCGGGGGGCACACCGGGGAGCTGTTTTTT.

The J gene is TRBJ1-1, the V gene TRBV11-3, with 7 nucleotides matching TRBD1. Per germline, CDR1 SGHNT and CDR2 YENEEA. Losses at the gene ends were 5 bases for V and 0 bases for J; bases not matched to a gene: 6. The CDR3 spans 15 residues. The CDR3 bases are TGTGCCAGCAGCGAGGGACAGCCAATGAACACTGAAGCTTTCTTT. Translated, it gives CASSEGQPMNTEAFF.

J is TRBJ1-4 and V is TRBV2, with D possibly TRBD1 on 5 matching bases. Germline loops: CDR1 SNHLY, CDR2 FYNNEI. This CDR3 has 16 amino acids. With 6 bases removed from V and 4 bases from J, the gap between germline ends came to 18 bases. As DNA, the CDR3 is TGTGCCAGCAGAGACGTTGGTGGGGGGTTTAATGAAAAACTGTTTTTT. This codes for CASRDVGGGFNEKLFF. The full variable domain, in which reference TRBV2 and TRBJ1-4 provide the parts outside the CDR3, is EPEVTQTPSHQVTQMGQEVILRCVPISNHLYFYWYRQILGQKVEFLVSFYNNEISEKSEIFDDQFSVERPDGSNFTLKIRSTKLEDSAMYFCASRDVGGGFNEKLFFGSGTQLSVL.

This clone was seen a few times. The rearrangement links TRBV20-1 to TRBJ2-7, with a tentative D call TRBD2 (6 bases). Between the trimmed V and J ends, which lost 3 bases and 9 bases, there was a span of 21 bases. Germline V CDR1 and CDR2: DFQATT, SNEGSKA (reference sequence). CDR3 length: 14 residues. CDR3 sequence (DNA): TGCAGTGCTAGTATTCCGGGAGCGATGGGTGGGCAGTACTTC. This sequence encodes CSASIPGAMGGQYF.

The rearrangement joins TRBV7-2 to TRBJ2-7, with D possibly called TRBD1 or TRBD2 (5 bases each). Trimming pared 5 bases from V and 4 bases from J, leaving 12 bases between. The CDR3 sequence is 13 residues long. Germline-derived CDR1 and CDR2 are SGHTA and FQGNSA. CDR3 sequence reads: CASSPGPGYEQYF. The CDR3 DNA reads TGTGCCAGCAGCCCGGGACCGGGATACGAGCAGTACTTC.

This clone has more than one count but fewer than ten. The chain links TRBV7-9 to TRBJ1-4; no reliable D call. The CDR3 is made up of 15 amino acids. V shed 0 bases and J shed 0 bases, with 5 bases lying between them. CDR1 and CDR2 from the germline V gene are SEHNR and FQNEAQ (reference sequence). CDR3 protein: CASSLAATTNEKLFF. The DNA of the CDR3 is TGTGCCAGCAGCTTAGCAGCGACAACTAATGAAAAACTGTTTTTT.

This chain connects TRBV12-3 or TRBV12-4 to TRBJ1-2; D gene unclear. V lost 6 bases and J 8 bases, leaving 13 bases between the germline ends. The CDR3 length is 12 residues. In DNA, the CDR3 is TGTGCCAGCAGCCATAAAGCAGGCGGCTACACCTTC. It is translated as CASSHKAGGYTF.

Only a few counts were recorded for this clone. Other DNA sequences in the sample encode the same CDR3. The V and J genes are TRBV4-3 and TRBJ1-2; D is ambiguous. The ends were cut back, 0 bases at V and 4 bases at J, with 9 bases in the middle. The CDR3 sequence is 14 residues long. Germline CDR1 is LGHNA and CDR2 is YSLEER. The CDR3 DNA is TGCGCCAGCAGCCAAGATAGGGATTTCTATGGCTACACCTTC. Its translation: CASSQDRDFYGYTF.

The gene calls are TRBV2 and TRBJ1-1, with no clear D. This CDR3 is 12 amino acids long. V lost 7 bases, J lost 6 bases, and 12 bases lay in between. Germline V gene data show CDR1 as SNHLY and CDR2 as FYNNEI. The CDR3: CASKLLGAEAFF. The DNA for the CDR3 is TGTGCCAGCAAACTCCTGGGCGCTGAAGCTTTCTTT.